This record covers a single TCR beta chain. Germline V gene data show CDR1 as SGHTA and CDR2 as FQGNSA. Trimming removed 2 bases at V and 6 bases at J, with 16 bases between. The CDR3 is 16 residues long. In terms of age and location, participants ranged from about 18 to 95 years and lived in about 25 US areas. Clinical history as reported by participants underpinned cohort assignment. As processed by the authors: Reference gene primer amplification in the assay estimated nucleated cell counts. Sequenced by immunoSEQ multiplex PCR; TCRdb stores in-frame clones only, minus some. Clone size and the V and J calls come from that table; the DNA yielded D and trimming. The sample holds approximately 250,000 clones, about 87% seen once. This sample is part of a study of blood T cell repertoires in COVID-19. Overall study context: T cells, B-cell-depleted T cells, or PBMCs provided the cDNA or gDNA that served as material.

The V call is TRBV7-2, the J call TRBJ2-2; the D gene is possibly TRBD2 (5 bases). Sequenced material: PBMCs or T cells enriched from blood (not recorded which). This clonotype was sampled from a woman aged 40 to 49 with acute COVID-19. The CDR3 DNA reads TGTGCCAGCAGCTTATTGCAGACCGTTAGCGCCGGGGAGCTGTTTTTT. As protein: CASSLLQTVSAGELFF.